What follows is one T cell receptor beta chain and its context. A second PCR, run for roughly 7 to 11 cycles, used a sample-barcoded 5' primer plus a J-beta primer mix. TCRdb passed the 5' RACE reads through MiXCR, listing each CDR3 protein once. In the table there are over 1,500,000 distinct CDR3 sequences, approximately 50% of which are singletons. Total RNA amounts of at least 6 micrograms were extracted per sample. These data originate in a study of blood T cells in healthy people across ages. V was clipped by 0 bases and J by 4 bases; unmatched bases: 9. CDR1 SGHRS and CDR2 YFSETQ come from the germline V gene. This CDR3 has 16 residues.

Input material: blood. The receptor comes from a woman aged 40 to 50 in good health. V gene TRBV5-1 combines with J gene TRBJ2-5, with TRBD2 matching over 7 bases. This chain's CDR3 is CASSLDPQGGGETQYF. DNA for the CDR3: TGCGCCAGCAGCTTGGACCCCCAAGGCGGGGGAGAGACCCAGTACTTC.